The 18 T cell receptor beta chains given below trace back to one sample, sequenced in a study of T cell responses to AZD1222 COVID-19 vaccine. Method: immunoSEQ multiplex PCR; TCRdb's copy keeps in-frame clones and lacks some. This table has more than 110,000 clones, 90% appearing once. The sample here was peripheral blood, taken on day 0 of AZD1222 vaccination. The receptors derive from an adult in good health.

The V call is TRBV4-2, the J call TRBJ1-5, with D perhaps TRBD1 (5 bases). The CDR3 runs 16 residues. Per the germline V gene, CDR1 is LGHNA and CDR2 is YNFKEQ. Trimming cost V 4 bases and J 3 bases, with 16 bases left between them. CDR3 coding DNA: TGTGCCAGCAGCCCCACCTCGCGGGGCGACAATCAGCCCCAGCATTTT. Protein product: CASSPTSRGDNQPQHF.

The chain has TRBV7-7 and TRBJ2-2, with D perhaps TRBD2 (6 bases). Per germline, CDR1 SSHAT and CDR2 FNYEAQ (reference sequence). This CDR3 has 17 amino acids. Trimming took 4 bases from V and 0 from J, leaving 15 bases between them. The CDR3 sequence is CASSSSGGASNTGELFF. CDR3 in DNA: TGTGCCAGCAGCTCGAGCGGCGGGGCTTCGAACACCGGGGAGCTGTTTTTT. The complete variable domain, with remaining parts taken from reference TRBV7-7 and TRBJ2-2, reads GAGVSQSPRYKVTKRGQDVTLRCDPISSHATLYWYQQALGQGPEFLTYFNYEAQPDKSGLPSDRFSAERPEGSISTLTIQRTEQRDSAMYRCASSSSGGASNTGELFFGEGSRLTVL.

The chain uses TRBV6-5 and TRBJ1-2; no clear D. Trimming took 6 bases from V and 2 from J, leaving 13 bases between them. The CDR3 length is 14 residues. Germline lookup yields CDR1 MNHEY and CDR2 SVGAGI. The CDR3 spells CASSLGVSNYGYTF. The CDR3 nucleotides are TGTGCCAGCAGCCTCGGGGTTTCCAACTATGGCTACACCTTC.

The gene calls are TRBV6-5 and TRBJ2-3; possibly TRBD2 for D (7 bases). CDR1 is MNHEY, CDR2 SVGAGI, per germline. With 2 bases removed from V and 3 bases from J, the gap between germline ends came to 12 bases. The CDR3 consists of 15 residues. Here the CDR3 DNA reads TGTGCCAGCAGTTACCTGGGAGGGGGGACAGATACGCAGTATTTT. Translation: CASSYLGGGTDTQYF.

This chain links TRBV24-1 with TRBJ2-1; 11 bases match TRBD1. Germline values: CDR1 KGHDR, CDR2 SFDVKD. The CDR3 covers 15 residues. V dropped 0 bases and J dropped 6; count of bases not matched to a gene: 0. The CDR3 is CATSDLGTGGNEQFF. The CDR3 coding sequence is TGTGCCACCAGTGATTTGGGGACAGGGGGCAATGAGCAGTTCTTC.

The gene calls are TRBV21-1 and TRBJ1-3. TRBV21-1 is listed as a pseudogene. The CDR3 sequence is 18 residues long. CDR3 bases: TGTGCCAGCAGCAAGCGATTCCCCGGACGGTACTCTGGAAACACCATATATTTT. Residues: CASSKRFPGRYSGNTIYF.

The rearrangement links TRBV7-8 to TRBJ2-2; D may be TRBD1 or TRBD2 (6 bases each). V lost 3 bases and J lost 4, with 15 bases in between. This CDR3 region has 16 residues. The germline CDR1 and CDR2 sequences are SGHVS and FQNEAQ. CDR3 nucleotide sequence: TGTGCCAGCAGCTTGAGGGGGGAGCAGCTCACCGGGGAGCTGTTTTTT. Protein product: CASSLRGEQLTGELFF.

This chain joins TRBV30 and TRBJ1-6; tentatively, D is TRBD1 (6 bases). V was clipped by 0 bases and J by 7 bases, with 13 bases between them. Germline CDR1 is GTSNPN and CDR2 is SVGIG (reference sequence). The CDR3 is made up of 15 amino acids. This chain's CDR3 is CAWSVVRGRNSPLHF. The CDR3 bases are TGTGCCTGGAGTGTGGTAAGGGGGAGGAATTCACCCCTCCACTTT.

The chain carries TRBV19 and TRBJ2-3; D is ambiguous. Germline V gives CDR1 LNHDA, CDR2 SQIVND (reference sequence). V lost 9 bases and J lost 6, with 7 bases in between. The CDR3 spans 10 residues. This chain's CDR3 is CASEADTQYF. The CDR3 coding sequence is TGTGCCAGCGAGGCCGATACGCAGTATTTT.

V usage is TRBV18 and J usage is TRBJ1-1; TRBD1 agrees at 9 bases. Germline assignment: CDR1 KGHSH and CDR2 LQKENI. The CDR3 has 18 residues. V was pared by 6 bases and J by 0 bases, with 14 bases of the junction left unmatched. The CDR3 bases are TGTGCCAGCTCTCTTCTTCCCGGGACAGGGTTGATGAACACTGAAGCTTTCTTT. The encoded protein is CASSLLPGTGLMNTEAFF.

This sequence joins TRBV6-2 or TRBV6-3 and TRBJ2-1; 8 bases are shared with TRBD2. V lost 6 bases, J lost 3 bases, and 25 bases stayed unmatched. The germline CDR1 and CDR2 sequences are MNHEY and SVGEGT. The CDR3 runs 21 residues. The CDR3 DNA sequence: TGTGCCAGCAGCTCCTCCGTTAACCGGGACAATCTACTAGCGGTCTACAATGAGCAGTTCTTC. This sequence encodes CASSSSVNRDNLLAVYNEQFF.

This chain connects TRBV12-5 to TRBJ2-2; 13 bases agree with TRBD2. The junction had 6 bases not matched to a gene; V was cut back by 4 bases and J by 4 bases. Germline CDR1 and CDR2: LGHNT and FRNRAP. This CDR3 spans 17 amino acids. CDR3 region: CASGSRLAGGGTGELFF. The CDR3 region has the DNA TGTGCTAGTGGTTCCCGACTAGCGGGGGGTGGCACCGGGGAGCTGTTTTTT.

CDR3 sequence (DNA): TGTGCCAGCAGGGAGACTAACATGAACACTGAAGCTTTCTTT. It is translated as CASRETNMNTEAFF. The genes are TRBV6-5 and TRBJ1-1; D ambiguous. The ends were cut back, 6 bases at V and 0 bases at J, with 11 bases in the middle. The CDR3 is 14 amino acids. Germline assignment: CDR1 MNHEY and CDR2 SVGAGI.

The V and J genes are TRBV4-1 and TRBJ2-7, with D maybe TRBD1 (5 bases). Trimming stripped 4 bases from V and 0 bases from J, with 13 bases between. This CDR3 region has 15 residues. Germline loops: CDR1 MGHRA, CDR2 YSYEKL. For the CDR3, the DNA is TGCGCCAGCAGCCCTTCTCCACAGGACTCCTACGAGCAGTACTTC. As protein: CASSPSPQDSYEQYF.

The chain links TRBV27 to TRBJ1-1, with 9 bases matching TRBD1. V lost 4 bases, J lost 4 bases, and 7 bases stayed unmatched. Germline CDR1 and CDR2: MNHEY and SMNVEV (reference sequence). This CDR3 has 15 residues. CDR3 sequence reads: CASSSPQGAATEAFF. CDR3 nucleotide sequence: TGTGCCAGCAGTTCCCCACAGGGGGCGGCCACTGAAGCTTTCTTT.

Here the CDR3 DNA reads TGTGCCAGCTCACCACGAACCAGGGCGGGGAATGGCTACACCTTC. Translating it yields CASSPRTRAGNGYTF. This chain uses TRBV18 with TRBJ1-2; D possibly corresponds to TRBD1 (5 bases). The germline V gene encodes CDR1 KGHSH and CDR2 LQKENI. The CDR3 runs 15 residues. V was cut by 1 base and J by 6 bases, with 15 bases left in between. Looking up the rest from reference TRBV18 and TRBJ1-2 gives the full variable domain: NAGVMQNPRHLVRRRGQEARLRCSPMKGHSHVYWYRQLPEEGLKFMVYLQKENIIDESGMPKERFSAEFPKEGPSILRIQQVVRGDSAAYFCASSPRTRAGNGYTFGSGTRLTVV.

The chain has TRBV7-9 and TRBJ1-2; 7 nucleotides align to TRBD1. The CDR3 totals 14 residues. Germline assignment: CDR1 SEHNR and CDR2 FQNEAQ (reference sequence). The J segment lost 4 bases and the V segment lost 6 bases, leaving 8 bases of the junction unmatched. CDR3 protein: CASRSAGGVYGYTF. In nucleotides, the CDR3 is TGTGCCAGCAGATCGGCAGGGGGTGTCTATGGCTACACCTTC. The whole variable domain, remainder taken from reference TRBV7-9 and TRBJ1-2, is DTGVSQNPRHKITKRGQNVTFRCDPISEHNRLYWYRQTLGQGPEFLTYFQNEAQLEKSRLLSDRFSAERPKGSFSTLEIQRTEQGDSAMYLCASRSAGGVYGYTFGSGTRLTVV.

The genes are TRBV7-9 and TRBJ1-1; TRBD1 matches 11 bases. From germline, CDR1 is SEHNR and CDR2 FQNEAQ (reference sequence). J was trimmed by 4 bases and V by 4 bases; bases with no gene match: 5. The CDR3 runs to 15 residues. CDR3 nucleotides: TGTGCCAGCAGCTCCGGACAGGGGGCTGGCACTGAAGCTTTCTTT. It translates to CASSSGQGAGTEAFF.